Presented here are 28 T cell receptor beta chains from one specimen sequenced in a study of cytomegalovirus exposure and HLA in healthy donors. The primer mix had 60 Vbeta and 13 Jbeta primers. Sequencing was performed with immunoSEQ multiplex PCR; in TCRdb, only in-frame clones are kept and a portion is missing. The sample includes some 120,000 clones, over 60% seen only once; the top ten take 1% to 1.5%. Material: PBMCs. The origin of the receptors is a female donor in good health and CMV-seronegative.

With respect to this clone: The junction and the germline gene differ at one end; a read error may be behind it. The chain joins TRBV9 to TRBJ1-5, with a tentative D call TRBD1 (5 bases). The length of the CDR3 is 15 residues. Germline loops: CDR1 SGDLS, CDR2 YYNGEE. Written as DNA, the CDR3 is TGTGCCAGCAGCGTAGGGGGGGACCTCGGTCAGCCTCAGCATTTT. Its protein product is CASSVGGDLGQPQHF.

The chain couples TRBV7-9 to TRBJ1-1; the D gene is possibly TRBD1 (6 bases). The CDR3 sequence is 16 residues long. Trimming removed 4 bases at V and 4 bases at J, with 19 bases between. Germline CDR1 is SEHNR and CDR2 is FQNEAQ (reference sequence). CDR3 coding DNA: TGTGCCAGCAGCTGGGGAGGGGGTGGCTCTGGCACTGAAGCTTTCTTT. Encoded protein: CASSWGGGGSGTEAFF.

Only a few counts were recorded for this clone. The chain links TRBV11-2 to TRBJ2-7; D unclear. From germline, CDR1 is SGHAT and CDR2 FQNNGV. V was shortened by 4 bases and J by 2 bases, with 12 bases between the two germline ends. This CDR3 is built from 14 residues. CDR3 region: CASSYPGAAYEQYF. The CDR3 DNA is TGTGCCAGCAGCTACCCAGGTGCTGCCTACGAGCAGTACTTC.

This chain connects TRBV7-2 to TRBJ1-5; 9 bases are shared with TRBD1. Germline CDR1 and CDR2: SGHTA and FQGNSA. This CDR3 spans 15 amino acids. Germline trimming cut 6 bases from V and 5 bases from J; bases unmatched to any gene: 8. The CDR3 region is CTSSRDREQHQPQHF. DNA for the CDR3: TGTACCAGCAGTCGGGACAGGGAACAGCATCAGCCCCAGCATTTT. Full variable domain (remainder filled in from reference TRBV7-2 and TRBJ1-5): GAGVSQSPSNKVTEKGKDVELRCDPISGHTALYWYRQSLGQGLEFLIYFQGNSAPDKSGLPSDRFSAERTGGSVSTLTIQRTQQEDSAVYLCTSSRDREQHQPQHFGDGTRLSIL.

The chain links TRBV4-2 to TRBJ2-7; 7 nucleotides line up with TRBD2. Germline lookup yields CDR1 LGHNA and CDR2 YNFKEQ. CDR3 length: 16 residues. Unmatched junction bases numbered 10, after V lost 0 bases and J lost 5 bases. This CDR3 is CASSQEGGGGGNEQYF. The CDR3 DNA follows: TGTGCCAGCAGCCAAGAGGGAGGCGGGGGTGGCAACGAGCAGTACTTC.

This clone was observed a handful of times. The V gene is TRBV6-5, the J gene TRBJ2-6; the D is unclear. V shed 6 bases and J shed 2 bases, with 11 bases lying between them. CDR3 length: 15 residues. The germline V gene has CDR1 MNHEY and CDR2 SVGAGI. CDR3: CASSLTIAGANVLTF. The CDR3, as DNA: TGTGCCAGCAGCTTAACTATAGCTGGGGCCAACGTCCTGACTTTC.

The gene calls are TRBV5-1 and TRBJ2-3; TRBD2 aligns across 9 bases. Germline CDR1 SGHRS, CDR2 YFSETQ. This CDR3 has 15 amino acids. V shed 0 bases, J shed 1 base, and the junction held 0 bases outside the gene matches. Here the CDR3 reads CASSLERGGTDTQYF. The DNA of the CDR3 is TGCGCCAGCAGCTTGGAGCGGGGGGGCACAGATACGCAGTATTTT.

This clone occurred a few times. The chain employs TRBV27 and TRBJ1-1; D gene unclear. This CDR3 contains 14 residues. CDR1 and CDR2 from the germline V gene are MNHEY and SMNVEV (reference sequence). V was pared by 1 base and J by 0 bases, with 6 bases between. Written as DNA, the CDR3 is TGTGCCAGCAGTTTATACGGGTTGAACACTGAAGCTTTCTTT. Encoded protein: CASSLYGLNTEAFF.

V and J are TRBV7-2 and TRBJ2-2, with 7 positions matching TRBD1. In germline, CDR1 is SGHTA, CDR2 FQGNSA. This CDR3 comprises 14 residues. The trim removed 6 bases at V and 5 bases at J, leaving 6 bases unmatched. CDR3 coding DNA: TGTGCCAGCAGTCGAAGACAGGGAACCGGGGAGCTGTTTTTT. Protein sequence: CASSRRQGTGELFF.

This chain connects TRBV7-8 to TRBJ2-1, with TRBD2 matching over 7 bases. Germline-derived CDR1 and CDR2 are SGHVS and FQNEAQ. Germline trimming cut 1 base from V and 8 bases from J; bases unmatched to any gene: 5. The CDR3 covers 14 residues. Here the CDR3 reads CASSLVTGGYEQFF. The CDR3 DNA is TGTGCCAGCAGCTTAGTAACGGGGGGTTATGAGCAGTTCTTC.

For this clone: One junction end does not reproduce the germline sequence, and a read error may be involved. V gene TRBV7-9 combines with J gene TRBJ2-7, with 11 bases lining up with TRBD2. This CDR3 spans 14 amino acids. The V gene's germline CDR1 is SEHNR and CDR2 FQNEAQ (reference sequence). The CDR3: CSSSLLAGAYEQYF. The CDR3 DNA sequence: TGTTCCAGCAGCTTACTAGCGGGAGCGTACGAGCAGTACTTC.

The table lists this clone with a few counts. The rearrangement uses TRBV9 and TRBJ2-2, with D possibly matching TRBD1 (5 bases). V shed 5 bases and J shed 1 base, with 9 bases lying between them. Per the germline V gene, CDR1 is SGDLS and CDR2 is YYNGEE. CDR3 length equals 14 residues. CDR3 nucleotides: TGTGCCAGCAGTCGTCAGGGGAACACCGGGGAGCTGTTTTTT. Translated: CASSRQGNTGELFF.

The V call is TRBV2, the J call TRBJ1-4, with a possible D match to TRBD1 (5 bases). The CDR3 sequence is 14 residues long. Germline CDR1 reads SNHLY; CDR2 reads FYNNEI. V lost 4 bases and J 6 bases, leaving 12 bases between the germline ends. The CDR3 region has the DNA TGTGCCAGCAGTGGCGGCAGGGCGGATGAAAAACTGTTTTTT. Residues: CASSGGRADEKLFF.

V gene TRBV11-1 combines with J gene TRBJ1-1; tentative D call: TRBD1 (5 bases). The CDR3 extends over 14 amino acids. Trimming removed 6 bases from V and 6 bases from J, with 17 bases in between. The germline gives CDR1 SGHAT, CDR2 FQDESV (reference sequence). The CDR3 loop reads CASSRRDWDAEAFF. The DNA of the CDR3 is TGTGCCAGCAGTCGACGGGACTGGGACGCTGAAGCTTTCTTT.

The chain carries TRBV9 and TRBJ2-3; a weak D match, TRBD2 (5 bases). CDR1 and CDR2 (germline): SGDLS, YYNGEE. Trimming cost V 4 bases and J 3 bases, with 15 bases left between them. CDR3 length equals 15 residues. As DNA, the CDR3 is TGTGCCAGCAGCACCAGAACGGGGAGTACAGATACGCAGTATTTT. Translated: CASSTRTGSTDTQYF. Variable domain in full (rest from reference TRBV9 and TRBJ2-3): DSGVTQTPKHLITATGQRVTLRCSPRSGDLSVYWYQQSLDQGLQFLIQYYNGEERAKGNILERFSAQQFPDLHSELNLSSLELGDSALYFCASSTRTGSTDTQYFGPGTRLTVL.

The CDR3 DNA reads as TGTGCCAGCAGCCCAACACGACATGCCTACGAGCAGTACTTC. Its protein is CASSPTRHAYEQYF. This chain connects TRBV7-3 to TRBJ2-7; D is unresolved. Trimming left V 5 bases short and J 2 bases short, with 13 bases between. CDR3 length: 14 amino acids. CDR1 and CDR2 (germline): SGHTA, FQGTGA.

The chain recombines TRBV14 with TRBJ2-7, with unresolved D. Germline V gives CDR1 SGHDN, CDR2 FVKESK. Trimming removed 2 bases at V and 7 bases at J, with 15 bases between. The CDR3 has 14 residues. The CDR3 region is CASSQSLNFAEQYF. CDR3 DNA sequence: TGTGCCAGCAGCCAATCCCTAAATTTCGCAGAGCAGTACTTC.

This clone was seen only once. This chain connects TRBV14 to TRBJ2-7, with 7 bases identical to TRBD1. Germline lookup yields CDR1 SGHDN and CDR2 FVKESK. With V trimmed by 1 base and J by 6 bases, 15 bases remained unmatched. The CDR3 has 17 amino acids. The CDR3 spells CASSQGHYRGTSSEQYF. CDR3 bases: TGTGCCAGCAGCCAAGGGCACTACAGGGGCACGTCATCCGAGCAGTACTTC.

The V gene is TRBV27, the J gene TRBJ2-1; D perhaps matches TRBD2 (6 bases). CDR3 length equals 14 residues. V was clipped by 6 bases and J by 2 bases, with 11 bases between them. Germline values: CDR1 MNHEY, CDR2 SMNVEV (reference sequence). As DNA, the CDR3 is TGTGCCAGCAGGAGGGGCGGGACCTACAATGAGCAGTTCTTC. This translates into CASRRGGTYNEQFF.

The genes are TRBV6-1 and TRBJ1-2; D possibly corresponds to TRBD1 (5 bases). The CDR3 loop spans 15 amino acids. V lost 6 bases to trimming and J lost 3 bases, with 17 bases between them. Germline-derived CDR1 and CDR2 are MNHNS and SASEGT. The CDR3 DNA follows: TGTGCCAGCAGGCTTAGGGGAGGTGGACACTATGGCTACACCTTC. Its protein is CASRLRGGGHYGYTF.

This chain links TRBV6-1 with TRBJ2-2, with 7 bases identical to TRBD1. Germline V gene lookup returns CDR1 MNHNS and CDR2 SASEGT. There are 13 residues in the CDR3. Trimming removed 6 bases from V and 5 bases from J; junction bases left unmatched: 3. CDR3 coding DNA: TGTGCCAGCAGAACGACAGGGACCGGGGAGCTGTTTTTT. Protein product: CASRTTGTGELFF.

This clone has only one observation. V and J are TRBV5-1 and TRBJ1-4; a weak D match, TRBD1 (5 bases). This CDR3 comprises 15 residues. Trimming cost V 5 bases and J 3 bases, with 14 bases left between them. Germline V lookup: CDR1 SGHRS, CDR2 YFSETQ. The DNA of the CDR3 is TGCGCCAGCAGTCCCGGGGGTACGTCTAATGAAAAACTGTTTTTT. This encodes CASSPGGTSNEKLFF.

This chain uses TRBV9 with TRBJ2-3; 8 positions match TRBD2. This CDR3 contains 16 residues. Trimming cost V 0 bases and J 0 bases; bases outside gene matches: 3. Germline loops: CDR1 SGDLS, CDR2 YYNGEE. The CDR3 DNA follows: TGTGCCAGCAGCGTAGGCGCTAGCGGGAGCACAGATACGCAGTATTTT. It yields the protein CASSVGASGSTDTQYF.

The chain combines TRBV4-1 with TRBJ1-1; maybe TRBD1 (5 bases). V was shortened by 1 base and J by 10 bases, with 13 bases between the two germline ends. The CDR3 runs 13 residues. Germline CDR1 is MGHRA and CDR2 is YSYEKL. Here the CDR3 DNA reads TGCGCCAGCAGCCAAGTATTCCAGGGCCCAGCTTTCTTT. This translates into CASSQVFQGPAFF.

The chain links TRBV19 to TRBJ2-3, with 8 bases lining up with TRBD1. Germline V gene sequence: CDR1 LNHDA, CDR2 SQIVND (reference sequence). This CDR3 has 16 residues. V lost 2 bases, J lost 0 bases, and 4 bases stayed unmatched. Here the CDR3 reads CASSIRTGQSTDTQYF. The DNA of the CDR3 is TGTGCCAGTAGTATACGGACAGGGCAAAGCACAGATACGCAGTATTTT.

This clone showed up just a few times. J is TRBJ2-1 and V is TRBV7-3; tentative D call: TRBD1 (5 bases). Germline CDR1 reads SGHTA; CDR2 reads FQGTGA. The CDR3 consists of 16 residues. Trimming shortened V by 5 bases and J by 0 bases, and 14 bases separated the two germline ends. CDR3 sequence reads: CASSLQGLGSYNEQFF. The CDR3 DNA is TGTGCCAGCAGCCTTCAGGGATTGGGCTCCTACAATGAGCAGTTCTTC.

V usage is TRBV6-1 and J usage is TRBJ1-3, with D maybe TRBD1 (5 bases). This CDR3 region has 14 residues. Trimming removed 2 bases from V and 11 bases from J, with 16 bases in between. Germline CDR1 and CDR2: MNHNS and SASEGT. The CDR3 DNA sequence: TGTGCCAGCAGTGAAAGGGGAGGACTGGTAGCCATATATTTT. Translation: CASSERGGLVAIYF.

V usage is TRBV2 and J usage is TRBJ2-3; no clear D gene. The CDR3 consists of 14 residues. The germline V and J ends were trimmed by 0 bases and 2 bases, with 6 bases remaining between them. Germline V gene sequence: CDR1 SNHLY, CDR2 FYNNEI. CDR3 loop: CASSEASTTDTQYF. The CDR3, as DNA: TGTGCCAGCAGTGAAGCTAGTACCACAGATACGCAGTATTTT.